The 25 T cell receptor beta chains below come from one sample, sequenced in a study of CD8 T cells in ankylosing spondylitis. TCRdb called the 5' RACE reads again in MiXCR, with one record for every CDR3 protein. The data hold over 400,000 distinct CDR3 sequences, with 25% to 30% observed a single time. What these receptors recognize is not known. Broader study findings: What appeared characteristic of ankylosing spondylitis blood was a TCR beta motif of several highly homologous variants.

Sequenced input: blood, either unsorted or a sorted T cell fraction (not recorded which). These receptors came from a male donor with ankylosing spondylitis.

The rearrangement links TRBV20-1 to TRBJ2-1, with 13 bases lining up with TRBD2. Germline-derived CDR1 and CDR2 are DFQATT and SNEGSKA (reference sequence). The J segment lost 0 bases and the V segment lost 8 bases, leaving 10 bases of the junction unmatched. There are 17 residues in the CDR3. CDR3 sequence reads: CSPGTSGKFSSYNEQFF. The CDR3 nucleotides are TGCAGTCCCGGGACTAGCGGGAAGTTCAGCTCCTACAATGAGCAGTTCTTC.

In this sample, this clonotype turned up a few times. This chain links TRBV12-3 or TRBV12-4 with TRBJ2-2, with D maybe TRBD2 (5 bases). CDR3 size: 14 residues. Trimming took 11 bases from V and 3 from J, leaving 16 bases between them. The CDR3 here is CAWARGSDTGELFF. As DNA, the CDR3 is TGTGCCTGGGCGAGAGGGTCCGACACCGGGGAGCTGTTTTTT.

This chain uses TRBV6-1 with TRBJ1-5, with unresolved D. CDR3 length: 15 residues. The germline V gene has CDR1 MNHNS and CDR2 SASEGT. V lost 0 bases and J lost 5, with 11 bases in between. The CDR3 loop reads CASSEAVGGDQPQHF. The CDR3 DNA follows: TGTGCCAGCAGTGAAGCGGTTGGAGGCGATCAGCCCCAGCATTTT.

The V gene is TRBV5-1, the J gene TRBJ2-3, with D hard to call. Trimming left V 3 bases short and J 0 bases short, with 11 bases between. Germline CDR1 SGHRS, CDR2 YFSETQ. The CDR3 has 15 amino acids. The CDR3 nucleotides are TGCGCCAGCAGCTCGACTCCGTATAGCACAGATACGCAGTATTTT. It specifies CASSSTPYSTDTQYF. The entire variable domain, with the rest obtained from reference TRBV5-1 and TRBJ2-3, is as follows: KAGVTQTPRYLIKTRGQQVTLSCSPISGHRSVSWYQQTPGQGLQFLFEYFSETQRNKGNFPGRFSGRQFSNSRSEMNVSTLELGDSALYLCASSSTPYSTDTQYFGPGTRLTVL.

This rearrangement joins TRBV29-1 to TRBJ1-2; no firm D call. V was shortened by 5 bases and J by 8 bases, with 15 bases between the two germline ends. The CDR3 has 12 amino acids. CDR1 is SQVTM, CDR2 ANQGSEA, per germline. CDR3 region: CSVYGSLPGYTF. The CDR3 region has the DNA TGCAGCGTTTACGGAAGCCTGCCGGGCTACACCTTC.

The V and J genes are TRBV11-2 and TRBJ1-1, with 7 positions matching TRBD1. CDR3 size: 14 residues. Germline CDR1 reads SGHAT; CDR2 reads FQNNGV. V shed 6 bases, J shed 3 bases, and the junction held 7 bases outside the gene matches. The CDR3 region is CASSIQGKDTEAFF. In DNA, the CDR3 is TGTGCCAGCAGTATACAGGGGAAGGACACTGAAGCTTTCTTT.

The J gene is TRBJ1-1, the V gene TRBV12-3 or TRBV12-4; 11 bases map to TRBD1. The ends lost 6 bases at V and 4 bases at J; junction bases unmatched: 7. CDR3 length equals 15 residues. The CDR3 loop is CASSDGQGAVTEAFF. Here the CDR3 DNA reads TGTGCCAGCAGCGATGGACAGGGGGCCGTCACTGAAGCTTTCTTT.

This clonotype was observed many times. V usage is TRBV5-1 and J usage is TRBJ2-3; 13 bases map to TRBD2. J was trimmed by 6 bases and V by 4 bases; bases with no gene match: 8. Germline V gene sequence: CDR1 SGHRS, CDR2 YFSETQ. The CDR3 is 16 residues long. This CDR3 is CASSPGTSGIWDTQYF. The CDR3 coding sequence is TGCGCCAGCAGCCCCGGGACTAGCGGGATCTGGGATACGCAGTATTTT.

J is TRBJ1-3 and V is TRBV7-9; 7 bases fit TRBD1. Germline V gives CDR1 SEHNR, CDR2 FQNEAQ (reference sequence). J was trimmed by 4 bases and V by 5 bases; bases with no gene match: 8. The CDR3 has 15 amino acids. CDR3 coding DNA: TGTGCCAGCAGCCCAGACAGGGCAGTAGGAAACACCATATATTTT. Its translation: CASSPDRAVGNTIYF.

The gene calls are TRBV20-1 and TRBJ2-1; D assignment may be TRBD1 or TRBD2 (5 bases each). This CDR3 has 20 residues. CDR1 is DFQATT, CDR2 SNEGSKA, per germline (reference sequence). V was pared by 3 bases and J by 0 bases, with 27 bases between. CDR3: CSARRGTTSTWGSSYNEQFF. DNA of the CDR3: TGCAGTGCTAGGAGGGGAACTACGTCTACGTGGGGGAGCTCCTACAATGAGCAGTTCTTC.

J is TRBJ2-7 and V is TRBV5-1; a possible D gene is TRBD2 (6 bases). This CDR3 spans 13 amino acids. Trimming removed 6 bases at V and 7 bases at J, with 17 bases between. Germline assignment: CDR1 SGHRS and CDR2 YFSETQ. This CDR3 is CASTQGLLWEQYF. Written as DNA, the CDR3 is TGCGCCAGCACCCAGGGACTTTTGTGGGAGCAGTACTTC.

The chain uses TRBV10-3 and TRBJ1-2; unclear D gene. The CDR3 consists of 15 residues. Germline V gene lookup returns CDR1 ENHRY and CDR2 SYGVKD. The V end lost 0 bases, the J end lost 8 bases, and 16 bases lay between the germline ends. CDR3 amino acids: CAISESGQPVGGYTF. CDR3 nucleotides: TGTGCCATCAGTGAGTCAGGTCAGCCGGTGGGAGGCTACACCTTC.

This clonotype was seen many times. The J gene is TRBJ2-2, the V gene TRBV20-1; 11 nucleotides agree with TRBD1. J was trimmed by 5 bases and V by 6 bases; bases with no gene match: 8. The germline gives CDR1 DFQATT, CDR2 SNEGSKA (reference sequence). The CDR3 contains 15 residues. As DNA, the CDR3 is TGCAGTGCCTCCGTCCGGGACAGGGGGACCGGGGAGCTGTTTTTT. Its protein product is CSASVRDRGTGELFF.

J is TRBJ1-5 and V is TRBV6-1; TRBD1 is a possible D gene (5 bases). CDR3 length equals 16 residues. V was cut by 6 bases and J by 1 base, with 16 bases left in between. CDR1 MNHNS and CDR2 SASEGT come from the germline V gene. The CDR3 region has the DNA TGTGCCAGCAGCCCCGCAGGGACCCTAAGCAATCAGCCCCAGCATTTT. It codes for CASSPAGTLSNQPQHF.

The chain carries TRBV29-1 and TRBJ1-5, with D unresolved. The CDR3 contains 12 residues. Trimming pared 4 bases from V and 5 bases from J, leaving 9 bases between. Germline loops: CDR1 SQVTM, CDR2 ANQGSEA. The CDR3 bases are TGCAGCGTTGCGGGCGGTGATCAGCCCCAGCATTTT. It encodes CSVAGGDQPQHF.

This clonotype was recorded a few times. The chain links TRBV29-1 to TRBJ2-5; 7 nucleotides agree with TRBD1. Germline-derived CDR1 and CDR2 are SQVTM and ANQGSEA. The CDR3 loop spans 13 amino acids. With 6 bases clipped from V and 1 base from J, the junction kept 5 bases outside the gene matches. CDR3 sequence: CSVSDRTQETQYF. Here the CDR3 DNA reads TGCAGCGTGTCGGACAGGACCCAAGAGACCCAGTACTTC.

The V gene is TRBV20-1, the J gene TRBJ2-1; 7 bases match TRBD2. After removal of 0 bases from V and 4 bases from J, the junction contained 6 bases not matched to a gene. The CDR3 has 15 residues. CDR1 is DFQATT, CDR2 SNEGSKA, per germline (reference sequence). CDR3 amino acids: CSARDRTRAYNEQFF. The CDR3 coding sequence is TGCAGTGCTAGAGATAGGACTAGGGCTTACAATGAGCAGTTCTTC.

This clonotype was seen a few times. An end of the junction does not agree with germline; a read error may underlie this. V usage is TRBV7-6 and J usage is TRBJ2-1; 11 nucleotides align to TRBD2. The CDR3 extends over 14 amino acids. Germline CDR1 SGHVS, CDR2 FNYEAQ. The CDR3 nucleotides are TGTGCCAGCAGTTTAGCGGGAGGGCCCAGTGAGCAGTTCTTC. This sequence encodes CASSLAGGPSEQFF.

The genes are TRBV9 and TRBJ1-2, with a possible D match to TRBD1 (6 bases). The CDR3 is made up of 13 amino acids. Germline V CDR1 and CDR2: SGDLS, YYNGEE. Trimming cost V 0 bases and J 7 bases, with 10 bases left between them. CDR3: CASSVEIGGGYTF. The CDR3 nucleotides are TGTGCCAGCAGCGTAGAAATAGGGGGTGGCTACACCTTC.

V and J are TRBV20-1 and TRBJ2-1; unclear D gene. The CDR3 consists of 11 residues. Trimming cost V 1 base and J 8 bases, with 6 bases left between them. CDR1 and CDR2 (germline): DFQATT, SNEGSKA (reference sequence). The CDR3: CSARVWDEQFF. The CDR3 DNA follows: TGCAGTGCTAGAGTATGGGATGAGCAGTTCTTC.

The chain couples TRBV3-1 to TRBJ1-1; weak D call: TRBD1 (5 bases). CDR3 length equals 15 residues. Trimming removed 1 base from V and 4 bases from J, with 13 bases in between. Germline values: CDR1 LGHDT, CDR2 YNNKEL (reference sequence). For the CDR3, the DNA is TGTGCCAGCAGCCAAGGAAGGGCGCAGGGCACTGAAGCTTTCTTT. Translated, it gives CASSQGRAQGTEAFF.

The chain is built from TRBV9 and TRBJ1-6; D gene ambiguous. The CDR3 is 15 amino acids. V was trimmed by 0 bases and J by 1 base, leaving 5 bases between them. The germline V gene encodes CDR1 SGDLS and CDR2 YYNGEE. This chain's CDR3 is CASSVAGSYNSPLHF. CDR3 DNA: TGTGCCAGCAGCGTAGCCGGATCCTATAATTCACCCCTCCACTTT.

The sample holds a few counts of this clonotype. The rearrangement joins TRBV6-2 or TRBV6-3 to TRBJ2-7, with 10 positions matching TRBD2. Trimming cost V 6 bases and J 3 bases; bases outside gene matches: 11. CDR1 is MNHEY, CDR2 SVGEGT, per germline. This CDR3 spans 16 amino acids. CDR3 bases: TGTGCCAGCAGGCTAGCTTCTAGCGGGAGTTTCTACGAGCAGTACTTC. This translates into CASRLASSGSFYEQYF.

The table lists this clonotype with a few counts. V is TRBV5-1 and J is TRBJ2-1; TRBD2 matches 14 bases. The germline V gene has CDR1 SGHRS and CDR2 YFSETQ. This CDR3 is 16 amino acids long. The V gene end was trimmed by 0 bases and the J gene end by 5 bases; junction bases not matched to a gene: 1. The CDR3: CASSLEGLAGDNEQFF. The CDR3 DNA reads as TGCGCCAGCAGCTTGGAGGGACTAGCGGGAGACAATGAGCAGTTCTTC.

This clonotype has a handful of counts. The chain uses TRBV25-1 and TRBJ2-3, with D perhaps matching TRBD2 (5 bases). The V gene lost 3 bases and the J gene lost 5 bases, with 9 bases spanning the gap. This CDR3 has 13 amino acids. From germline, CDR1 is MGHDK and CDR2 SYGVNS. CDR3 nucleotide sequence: TGTGCCAGCAGTGAGCCGGGAATAGATACGCAGTATTTT. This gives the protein CASSEPGIDTQYF.